The clone carrying this TCR beta chain has just a few counts. The data derive from a study of shared clonotypes between healthy human individuals. The run depth of the assay was deep. Using immunoSEQ multiplex PCR, the repertoire was profiled, and TCRdb retains in-frame clones only, with some absent. In the table there are 800,000 to 1,200,000 clones, around 78% of which are singletons. The CDR3 totals 14 residues. V shed 1 base and J shed 4 bases, with 11 bases lying between them. The germline V gene encodes CDR1 SGHNT and CDR2 YYREEE (reference sequence). The TCR originated in a man between 18 and 29 years old in good health. Some clones in this sample may be carry-over from other donors' samples. The chain couples TRBV5-4 to TRBJ2-5, with D maybe TRBD2 (5 bases). Sequencing was done on a sample of memory CD4+ T cells from PBMCs. Documented subset: CD45RA-negative fraction. The CDR3 spells CASSLWWERETQYF. DNA of the CDR3: TGTGCCAGCAGCTTGTGGTGGGAGCGAGAGACCCAGTACTTC.